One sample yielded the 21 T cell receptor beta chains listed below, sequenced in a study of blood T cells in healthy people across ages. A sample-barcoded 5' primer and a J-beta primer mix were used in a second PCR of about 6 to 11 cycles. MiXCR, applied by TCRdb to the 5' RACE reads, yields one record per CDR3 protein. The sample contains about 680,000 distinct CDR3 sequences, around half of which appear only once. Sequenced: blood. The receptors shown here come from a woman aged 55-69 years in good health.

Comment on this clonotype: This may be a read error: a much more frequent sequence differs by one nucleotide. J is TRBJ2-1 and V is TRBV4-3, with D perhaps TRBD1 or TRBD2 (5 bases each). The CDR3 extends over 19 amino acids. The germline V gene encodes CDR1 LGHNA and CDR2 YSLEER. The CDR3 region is CAGSQESNRGRDSYNEQFF. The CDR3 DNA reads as TGCGCCGGCAGCCAAGAATCGAATAGGGGACGGGACTCCTACAATGAGCAGTTCTTC.

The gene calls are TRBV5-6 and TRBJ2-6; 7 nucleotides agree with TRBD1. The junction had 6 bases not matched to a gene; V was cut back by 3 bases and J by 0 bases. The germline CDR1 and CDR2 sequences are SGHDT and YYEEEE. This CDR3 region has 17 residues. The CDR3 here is CASSSGQNPSGANVLTF. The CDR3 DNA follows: TGTGCCAGCAGCTCGGGACAGAATCCCTCTGGGGCCAACGTCCTGACTTTC.

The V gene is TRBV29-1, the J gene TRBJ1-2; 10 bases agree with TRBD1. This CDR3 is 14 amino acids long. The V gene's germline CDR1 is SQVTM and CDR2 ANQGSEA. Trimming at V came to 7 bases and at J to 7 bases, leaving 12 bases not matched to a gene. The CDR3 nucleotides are TGCAGCGCGGTCCCGACAGGGGGCACCGTTGGCTACACCTTC. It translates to CSAVPTGGTVGYTF. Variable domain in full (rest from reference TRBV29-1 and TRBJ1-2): SAVISQKPSRDICQRGTSLTIQCQVDSQVTMMFWYRQQPGQSLTLIATANQGSEATYESGFVIDKFPISRPNLTFSTLTVSNMSPEDSSIYLCSAVPTGGTVGYTFGSGTRLTVV.

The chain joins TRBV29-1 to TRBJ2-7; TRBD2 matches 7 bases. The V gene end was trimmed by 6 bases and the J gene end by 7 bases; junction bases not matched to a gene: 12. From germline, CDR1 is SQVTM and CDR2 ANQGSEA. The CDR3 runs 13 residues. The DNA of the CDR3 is TGCAGCGTCCTGGGGCGGGAGTACTATGAGCAGTACTTC. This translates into CSVLGREYYEQYF.

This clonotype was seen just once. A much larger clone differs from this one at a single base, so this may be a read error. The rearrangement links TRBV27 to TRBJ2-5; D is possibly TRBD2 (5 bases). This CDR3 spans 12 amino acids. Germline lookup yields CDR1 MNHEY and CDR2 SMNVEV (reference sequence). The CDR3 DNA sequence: TGTACCAGCGGCCTATTGAAAGAGACCCAGTACTTC. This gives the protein CTSGLLKETQYF.

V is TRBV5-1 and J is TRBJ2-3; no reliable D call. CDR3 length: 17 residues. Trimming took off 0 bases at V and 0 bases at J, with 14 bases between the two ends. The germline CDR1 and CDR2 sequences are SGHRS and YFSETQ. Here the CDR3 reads CASSLAPGRPSTDTQYF. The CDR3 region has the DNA TGCGCCAGCAGCTTGGCCCCGGGCAGGCCTAGCACAGATACGCAGTATTTT.

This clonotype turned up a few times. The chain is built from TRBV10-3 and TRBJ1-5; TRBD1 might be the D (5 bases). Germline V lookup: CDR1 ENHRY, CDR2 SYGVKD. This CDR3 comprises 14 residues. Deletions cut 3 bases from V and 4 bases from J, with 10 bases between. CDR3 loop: CAISDRVGNQPQHF. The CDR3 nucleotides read TGTGCCATCAGTGACAGGGTGGGAAATCAGCCCCAGCATTTT.

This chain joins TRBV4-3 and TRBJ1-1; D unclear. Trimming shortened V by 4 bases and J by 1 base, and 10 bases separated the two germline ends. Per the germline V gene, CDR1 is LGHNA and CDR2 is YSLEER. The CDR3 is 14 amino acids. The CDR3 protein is CASSLLLPNTEAFF. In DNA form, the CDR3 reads TGCGCCAGCAGCCTCCTTCTCCCGAACACTGAAGCTTTCTTT.

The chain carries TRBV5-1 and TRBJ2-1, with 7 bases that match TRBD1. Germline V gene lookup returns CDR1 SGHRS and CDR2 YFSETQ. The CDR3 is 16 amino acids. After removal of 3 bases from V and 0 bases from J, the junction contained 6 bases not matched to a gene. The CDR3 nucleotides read TGCGCCAGCAGCTCCCGGACAGGCAGCTCCTACAATGAGCAGTTCTTC. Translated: CASSSRTGSSYNEQFF. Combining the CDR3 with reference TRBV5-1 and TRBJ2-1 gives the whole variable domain KAGVTQTPRYLIKTRGQQVTLSCSPISGHRSVSWYQQTPGQGLQFLFEYFSETQRNKGNFPGRFSGRQFSNSRSEMNVSTLELGDSALYLCASSSRTGSSYNEQFFGPGTRLTVL.

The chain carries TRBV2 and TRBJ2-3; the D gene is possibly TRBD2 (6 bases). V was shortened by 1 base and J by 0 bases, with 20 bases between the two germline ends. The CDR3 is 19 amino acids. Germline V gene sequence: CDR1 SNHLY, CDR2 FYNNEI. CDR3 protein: CASSEGLANPEWSTDTQYF. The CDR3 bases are TGTGCCAGCAGTGAAGGCCTAGCGAACCCCGAATGGAGCACAGATACGCAGTATTTT.

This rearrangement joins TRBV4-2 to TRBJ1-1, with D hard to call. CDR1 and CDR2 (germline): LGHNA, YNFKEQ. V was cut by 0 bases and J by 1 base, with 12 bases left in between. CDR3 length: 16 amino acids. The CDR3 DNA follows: TGTGCCAGCAGCCAAGATACGCGGGCGCGGAACACTGAAGCTTTCTTT. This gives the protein CASSQDTRARNTEAFF.

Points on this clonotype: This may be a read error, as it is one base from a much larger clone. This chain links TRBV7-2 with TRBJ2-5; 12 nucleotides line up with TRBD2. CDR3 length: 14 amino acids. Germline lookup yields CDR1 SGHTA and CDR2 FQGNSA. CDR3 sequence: CASSRTSGKEIQYF. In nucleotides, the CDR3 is TGTGCCAGCAGTCGGACTAGCGGGAAGGAGATCCAGTACTTC.

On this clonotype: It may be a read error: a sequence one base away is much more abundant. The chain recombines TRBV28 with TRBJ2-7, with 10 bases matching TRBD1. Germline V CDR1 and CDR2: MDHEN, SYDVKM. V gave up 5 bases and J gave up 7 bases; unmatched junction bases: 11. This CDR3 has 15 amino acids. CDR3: CASSRPGQGHNEQYF. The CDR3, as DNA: TGTGCCAGCAGTAGACCGGGACAGGGGCACAATGAGCAGTACTTC.

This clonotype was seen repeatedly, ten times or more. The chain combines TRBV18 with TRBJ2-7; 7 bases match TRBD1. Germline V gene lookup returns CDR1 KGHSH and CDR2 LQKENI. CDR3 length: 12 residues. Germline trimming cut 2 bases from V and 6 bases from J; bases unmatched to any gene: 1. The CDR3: CASSPNRGEQYF. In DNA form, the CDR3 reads TGTGCCAGCTCACCAAACAGGGGCGAGCAGTACTTC.

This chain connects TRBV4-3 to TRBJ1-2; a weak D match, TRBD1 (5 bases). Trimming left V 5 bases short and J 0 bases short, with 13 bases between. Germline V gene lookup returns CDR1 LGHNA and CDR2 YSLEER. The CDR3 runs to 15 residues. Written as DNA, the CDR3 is TGCGCCAGCAGCGGGACCCTTCCGTCTAACTATGGCTACACCTTC. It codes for CASSGTLPSNYGYTF.

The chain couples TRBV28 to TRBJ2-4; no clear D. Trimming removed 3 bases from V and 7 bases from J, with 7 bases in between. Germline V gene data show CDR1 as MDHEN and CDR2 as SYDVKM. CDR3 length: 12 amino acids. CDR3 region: CASSFSWNIQYF. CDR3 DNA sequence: TGTGCCAGCAGTTTTTCTTGGAACATTCAGTACTTC.

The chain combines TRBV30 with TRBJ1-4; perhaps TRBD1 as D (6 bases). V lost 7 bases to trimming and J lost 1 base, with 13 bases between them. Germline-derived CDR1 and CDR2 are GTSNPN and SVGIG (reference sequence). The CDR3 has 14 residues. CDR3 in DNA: TGTGCCTACGGGACACTAATAACTAATGAAAAACTGTTTTTT. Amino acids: CAYGTLITNEKLFF. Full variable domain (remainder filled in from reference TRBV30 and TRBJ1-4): SQTIHQWPATLVQPVGSPLSLECTVEGTSNPNLYWYRQAAGRGLQLLFYSVGIGQISSEVPQNLSASRPQDRQFILSSKKLLLSDSGFYLCAYGTLITNEKLFFGSGTQLSVL.

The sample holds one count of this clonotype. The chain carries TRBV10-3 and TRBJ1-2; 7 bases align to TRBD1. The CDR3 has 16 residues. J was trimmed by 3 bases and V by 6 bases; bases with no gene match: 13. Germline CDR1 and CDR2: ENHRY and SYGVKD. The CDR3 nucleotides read TGTGCCATCAGAGCACCCTACGGGACAGCGGACTATGGCTACACCTTC. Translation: CAIRAPYGTADYGYTF.

Here the CDR3 reads CASRRGTSGRTDTQYF. The CDR3 nucleotides read TGTGCCAGCAGGCGGGGAACTAGCGGGAGAACAGATACGCAGTATTTT. The V call is TRBV2, the J call TRBJ2-3; 11 nucleotides agree with TRBD2. This CDR3 comprises 16 residues. Losses at the gene ends were 6 bases for V and 3 bases for J; bases not matched to a gene: 8. CDR1 SNHLY and CDR2 FYNNEI come from the germline V gene.

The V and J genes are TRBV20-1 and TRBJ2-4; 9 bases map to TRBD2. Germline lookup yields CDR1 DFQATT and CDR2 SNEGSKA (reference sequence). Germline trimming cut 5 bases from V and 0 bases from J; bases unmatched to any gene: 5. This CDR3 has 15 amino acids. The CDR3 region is CSASSGALAKNIQYF. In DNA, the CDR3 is TGCAGTGCTTCTAGCGGGGCTCTAGCCAAAAACATTCAGTACTTC.

Written as DNA, the CDR3 is TGTGCCAGCAGCCCCCAACCCAGTTTTAATGAAAAACTGTTTTTT. It specifies CASSPQPSFNEKLFF. The chain recombines TRBV9 with TRBJ1-4; the D is unclear. CDR3 length equals 15 residues. In germline, CDR1 is SGDLS, CDR2 YYNGEE. The V end was cut by 4 bases, the J end by 4 bases, with 14 bases between.